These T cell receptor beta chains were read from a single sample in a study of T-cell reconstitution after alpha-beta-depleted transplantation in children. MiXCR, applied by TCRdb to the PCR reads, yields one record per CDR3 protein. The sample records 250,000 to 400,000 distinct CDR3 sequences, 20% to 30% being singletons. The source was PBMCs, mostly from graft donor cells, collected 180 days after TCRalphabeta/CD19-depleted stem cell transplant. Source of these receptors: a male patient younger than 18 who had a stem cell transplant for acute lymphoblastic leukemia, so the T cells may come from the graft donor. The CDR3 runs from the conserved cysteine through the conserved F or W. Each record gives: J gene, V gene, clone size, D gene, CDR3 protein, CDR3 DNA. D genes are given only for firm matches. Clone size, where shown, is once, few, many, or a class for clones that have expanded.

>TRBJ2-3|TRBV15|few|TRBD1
CATSRQRGRFGTQYF
TGTGCCACCAGCAGACAAAGGGGGCGGTTCGGTACGCAGTATTTT
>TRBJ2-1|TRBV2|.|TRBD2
CASSGLSGSLYNEQFF
TGTGCCAGCAGTGGGTTGAGCGGGAGTCTATACAATGAGCAGTTCTTC
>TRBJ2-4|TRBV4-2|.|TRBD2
CASSQDGTRRIQYF
TGTGCCAGCAGCCAAGACGGGACTAGAAGGATTCAGTACTTC
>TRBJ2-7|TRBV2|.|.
CASRDLQVLKYF
TGTGCCAGCAGGGATTTACAGGTCCTGAAGTACTTC
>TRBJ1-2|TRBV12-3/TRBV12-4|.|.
CASSLVAARPTF
TGTGCCAGCAGTTTAGTGGCAGCTAGGCCCACCTTC
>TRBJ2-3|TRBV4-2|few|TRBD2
CASSQDPGLAGTDTQYF
TGTGCCAGCAGCCAAGATCCTGGGCTAGCGGGGACAGATACGCAGTATTTT
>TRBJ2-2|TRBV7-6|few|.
CASRQGGNTGELFF
TGTGCCAGCAGACAGGGAGGCAACACCGGGGAGCTGTTTTTT
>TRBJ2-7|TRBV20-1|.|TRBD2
CSAPRGASGSPEQYF
TGCAGTGCCCCGCGAGGTGCTAGCGGGAGCCCCGAGCAGTACTTC
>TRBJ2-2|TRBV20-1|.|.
CSATSRDNTGELFF
TGCAGTGCTACTTCCCGGGACAACACCGGGGAGCTGTTTTTT
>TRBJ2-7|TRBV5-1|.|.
CASSLTSRVTYEQYF
TGCGCCAGCAGCTTAACGTCGCGGGTAACCTACGAGCAGTACTTC
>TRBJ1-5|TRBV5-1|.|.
CASSLVPDQPQHF
TGCGCCAGCAGCTTGGTCCCAGACCAGCCCCAGCATTTT
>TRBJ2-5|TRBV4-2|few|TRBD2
CASSHRLPTTSGRKQETQYF
TGTGCCAGCAGCCACCGCTTACCCACCACTAGCGGGAGAAAACAAGAGACCCAGTACTTC
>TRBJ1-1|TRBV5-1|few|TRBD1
CASSWDRGRNTEAFF
TGCGCCAGCAGCTGGGACAGGGGGCGCAACACTGAAGCTTTCTTT
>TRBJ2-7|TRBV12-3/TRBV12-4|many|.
CASSLGFYEQYF
TGTGCCAGCAGTTTAGGCTTCTACGAGCAGTACTTC
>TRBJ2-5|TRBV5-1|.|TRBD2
CASSSGLAGGYQETQYF
TGCGCCAGCAGCTCAGGACTAGCGGGAGGGTACCAAGAGACCCAGTACTTC
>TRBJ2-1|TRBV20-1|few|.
CSAKRTYTYNEQFF
TGCAGTGCTAAGAGGACTTACACCTACAATGAGCAGTTCTTC
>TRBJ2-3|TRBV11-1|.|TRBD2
CASSLGGVHPLPTDTQYF
TGTGCCAGCAGCCTGGGGGGGGTCCATCCCCTCCCCACAGATACGCAGTATTTT
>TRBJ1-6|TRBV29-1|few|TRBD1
CSVECHRGLSLHF
TGCAGCGTTGAATGCCACAGGGGTCTCTCCCTCCACTTT
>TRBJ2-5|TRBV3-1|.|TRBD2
CASSERLAGGVETQYF
TGTGCCAGCAGCGAGAGACTAGCGGGAGGAGTAGAGACCCAGTACTTC
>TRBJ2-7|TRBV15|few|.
CATSRGGGSYEQYF
TGTGCCACCAGCAGAGGAGGGGGTAGCTACGAGCAGTACTTC
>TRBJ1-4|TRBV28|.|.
CASRANEKLFF
TGTGCCAGTCGGGCTAATGAAAAACTGTTTTTT
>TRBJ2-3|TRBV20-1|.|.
CSAREGLIGTDTQYF
TGCAGTGCTAGAGAAGGGCTAATTGGCACAGATACGCAGTATTTT
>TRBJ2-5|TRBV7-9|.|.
CASSLAQLTPTQYF
TGTGCCAGCAGCTTAGCCCAGCTGACACCGACCCAGTACTTC
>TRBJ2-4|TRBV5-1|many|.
CASSYQGILAKNIQYF
TGCGCCAGCAGCTACCAGGGTATACTAGCCAAAAACATTCAGTACTTC
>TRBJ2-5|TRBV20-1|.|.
CSARGSGEETQYF
TGCAGTGCTAGGGGGTCTGGGGAGGAGACCCAGTACTTC
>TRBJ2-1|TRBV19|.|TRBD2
CASSISGSTYNEQFF
TGTGCCAGTAGTATAAGCGGGAGTACCTACAATGAGCAGTTCTTC
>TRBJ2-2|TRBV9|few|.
CASSPMGARTGELFF
TGTGCCAGCAGCCCGATGGGGGCTCGCACCGGGGAGCTGTTTTTT
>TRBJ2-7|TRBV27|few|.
CASSLSFSSYEQYF
TGTGCCAGCAGTTTATCTTTCAGCTCCTACGAGCAGTACTTC
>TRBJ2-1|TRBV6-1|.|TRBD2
CASRGTTIFYNEQFF
TGTGCCAGCAGGGGGACTACTATCTTCTACAATGAGCAGTTCTTC
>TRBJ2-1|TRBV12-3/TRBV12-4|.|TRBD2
CASSPLLAGDSYNEQFF
TGTGCCAGCAGTCCGCTACTAGCGGGAGACTCCTACAATGAGCAGTTCTTC
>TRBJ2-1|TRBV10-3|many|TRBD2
CAISVSAGGFYNEQFF
TGTGCCATCAGTGTTTCAGCGGGAGGGTTCTACAATGAGCAGTTCTTC
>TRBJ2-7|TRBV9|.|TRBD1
CASSTRTGVGYEQCF
TGTGCCAGCAGCACCCGGACAGGGGTGGGTTACGAGCAGTGCTTC
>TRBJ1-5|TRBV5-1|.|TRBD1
CASSLAPGQGSNQPQHF
TGCGCCAGCAGCTTGGCCCCGGGACAGGGTTCTAATCAGCCCCAGCATTTT
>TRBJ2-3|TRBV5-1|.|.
CASSSGGVGLQDTQYF
TGCGCCAGCAGCTCGGGTGGGGTAGGACTTCAAGATACGCAGTATTTT
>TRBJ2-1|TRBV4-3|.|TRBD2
CASSQVLWGGYNEQFF
TGCGCCAGCAGCCAAGTGTTATGGGGGGGCTACAATGAGCAGTTCTTC
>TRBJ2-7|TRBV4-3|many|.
CASSPAGSWHEQYF
TGCGCCAGCAGCCCAGCCGGTAGCTGGCACGAGCAGTACTTC
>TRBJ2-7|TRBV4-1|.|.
CASSHLQGYEQYF
TGCGCCAGCAGCCATCTACAGGGATACGAGCAGTACTTC
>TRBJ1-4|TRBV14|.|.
CASSPVWNEKLFF
TGTGCCAGCAGCCCGGTTTGGAATGAAAAACTGTTTTTT
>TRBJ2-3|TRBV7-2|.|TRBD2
CASSLVAGVSSDTQYF
TGTGCCAGCAGCTTAGTGGCGGGAGTGAGTTCCGATACGCAGTATTTT
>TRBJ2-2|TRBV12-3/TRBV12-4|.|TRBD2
CASSGLARDTGELFF
TGTGCCAGCAGCGGACTAGCGAGGGACACCGGGGAGCTGTTTTTT
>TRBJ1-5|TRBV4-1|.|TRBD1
CASSQIGQAKNQPQHF
TGCGCCAGCAGCCAGATTGGACAGGCTAAAAATCAGCCCCAGCATTTT
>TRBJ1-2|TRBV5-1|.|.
CASSPGAGYGYNF
TGCGCCAGCAGCCCGGGGGCAGGCTATGGCTACAACTTC
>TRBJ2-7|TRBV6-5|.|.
CASSYRSPGIGEQYF
TGTGCCAGCAGTTACCGATCCCCAGGGATAGGCGAGCAGTACTTC
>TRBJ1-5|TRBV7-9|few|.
CASSRGGLTGQPQHF
TGTGCCAGCAGCCGGGGGGGTCTCACGGGACAGCCCCAGCATTTT
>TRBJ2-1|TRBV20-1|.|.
CSASPGTPYNEQFF
TGCAGTGCTAGTCCAGGGACGCCCTACAATGAGCAGTTCTTC
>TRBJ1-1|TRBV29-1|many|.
CSVEPTAMNTEAFF
TGCAGCGTTGAGCCGACAGCGATGAACACTGAAGCTTTCTTT
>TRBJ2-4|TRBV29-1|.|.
CSVKQALLNIQYF
TGCAGCGTTAAACAGGCCCTGTTAAACATTCAGTACTTC
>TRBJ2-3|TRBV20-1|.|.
CSARVGGNTQYF
TGCAGTGCTAGAGTAGGTGGCAATACGCAGTATTTT
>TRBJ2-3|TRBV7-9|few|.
CASSPDGTGTDTQYF
TGTGCCAGCAGCCCCGATGGGACTGGGACAGATACGCAGTATTTT
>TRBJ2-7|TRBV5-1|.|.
CASSFGTGGTYEQYF
TGCGCCAGCAGCTTTGGGACGGGTGGAACCTACGAGCAGTACTTC
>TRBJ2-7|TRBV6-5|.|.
CASSYSSSGQTYEQYF
TGTGCCAGCAGTTACTCATCCAGCGGACAGACCTACGAGCAGTACTTC
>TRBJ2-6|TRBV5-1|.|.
CVSSLEAWPSGANVLTF
TGCGTCAGCAGCTTGGAGGCTTGGCCCTCTGGGGCCAACGTCCTGACTTTC
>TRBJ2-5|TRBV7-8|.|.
CASSFASIQETQYF
TGTGCCAGCAGCTTTGCGAGTATCCAAGAGACCCAGTACTTC
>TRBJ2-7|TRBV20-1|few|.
CSASMGAGEQYF
TGCAGTGCTAGTATGGGAGCCGGGGAGCAGTACTTC
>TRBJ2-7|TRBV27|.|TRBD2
CASSMGLAVSYEQYF
TGTGCCAGCAGCATGGGACTAGCGGTCTCCTACGAGCAGTACTTC